This T cell receptor beta chain was profiled in a study of blood T cell repertoires in COVID-19. The CDR3 loop spans 13 amino acids. Germline V gene data show CDR1 as LNHDA and CDR2 as SQIVND (reference sequence). Trimming took 5 bases from V and 1 from J, leaving 8 bases between them. Assay: immunoSEQ multiplex PCR; the TCRdb copy retains only in-frame clones and omits some. The table lists 70,000 to 80,000 clones, around 76% of them singletons, with about 13% in the top ten. The chain carries TRBV19 and TRBJ2-5; D unresolved. The TCR sequence derives from a woman at least 80 years old with acute or convalescent COVID-19. Specimen: peripheral blood. The CDR3 DNA reads TGTGCCAGTAGTCCAAAGCGCCAAGAGACCCAGTACTTC. Residues: CASSPKRQETQYF. The variable domain in full, completed from reference TRBV19 and TRBJ2-5, reads DGGITQSPKYLFRKEGQNVTLSCEQNLNHDAMYWYRQDPGQGLRLIYYSQIVNDFQKGDIAEGYSVSREKKESFPLTVTSAQKNPTAFYLCASSPKRQETQYFGPGTRLLVL.